Below, one T cell receptor (beta chain) is given with its context. The target antigen is unknown. Germline assignment: CDR1 LNHNV and CDR2 YYDKDF (reference sequence). V was pared by 5 bases and J by 2 bases, with 14 bases between. CDR3 length: 15 residues. PCR amplification relied on 60 Vbeta primers (plus 13 Jbeta primers). The protocol was immunoSEQ multiplex PCR, while the TCRdb copy is restricted to in-frame clones and leaves out a portion. The clone table shows about 64,000 clones, with the ten largest holding approximately 4%. These data are taken from a study of cytomegalovirus exposure and HLA in healthy donors. Study observations and caveats: The likely explanation for a cluster of highly shared sequence variants was sequencing artifact. Per published accounts, TCR beta sequences correctly predicted the HLA-A and HLA-B alleles of most subjects. Researchers left out some V segments, among them TRBV6-2 and TRBV6-3, as indistinguishable. HLA alleles were associated with 15,000 to 20,000 TCR beta sequences in a later analysis at 0.05 false discovery rate.

Sequencing was done on a sample of PBMCs. The chain employs TRBV15 and TRBJ2-3; D is unclear. The clonotype originates from a woman aged 18-29 years in good health and CMV-seronegative. CDR3 DNA: TGTGCCACCAGCCCAAGAGGAATTTACACAGATACGCAGTATTTT. Protein product: CATSPRGIYTDTQYF.